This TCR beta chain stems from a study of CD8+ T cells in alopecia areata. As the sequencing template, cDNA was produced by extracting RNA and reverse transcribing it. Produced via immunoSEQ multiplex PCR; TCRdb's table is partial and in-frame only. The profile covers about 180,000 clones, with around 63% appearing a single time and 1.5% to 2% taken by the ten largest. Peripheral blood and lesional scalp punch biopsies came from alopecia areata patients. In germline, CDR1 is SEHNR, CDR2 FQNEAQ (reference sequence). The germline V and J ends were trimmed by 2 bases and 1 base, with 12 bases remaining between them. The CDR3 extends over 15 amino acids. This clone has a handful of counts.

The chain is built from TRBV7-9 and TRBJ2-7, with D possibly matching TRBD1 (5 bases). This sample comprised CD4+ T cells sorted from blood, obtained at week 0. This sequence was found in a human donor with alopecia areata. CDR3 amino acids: CASSLSAGYSYEQYF. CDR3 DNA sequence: TGTGCCAGCAGCTTATCCGCAGGGTATTCCTACGAGCAGTACTTC. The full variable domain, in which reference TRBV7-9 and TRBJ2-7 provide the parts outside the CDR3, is DTGVSQNPRHKITKRGQNVTFRCDPISEHNRLYWYRQTLGQGPEFLTYFQNEAQLEKSRLLSDRFSAERPKGSFSTLEIQRTEQGDSAMYLCASSLSAGYSYEQYFGPGTRLTVT.